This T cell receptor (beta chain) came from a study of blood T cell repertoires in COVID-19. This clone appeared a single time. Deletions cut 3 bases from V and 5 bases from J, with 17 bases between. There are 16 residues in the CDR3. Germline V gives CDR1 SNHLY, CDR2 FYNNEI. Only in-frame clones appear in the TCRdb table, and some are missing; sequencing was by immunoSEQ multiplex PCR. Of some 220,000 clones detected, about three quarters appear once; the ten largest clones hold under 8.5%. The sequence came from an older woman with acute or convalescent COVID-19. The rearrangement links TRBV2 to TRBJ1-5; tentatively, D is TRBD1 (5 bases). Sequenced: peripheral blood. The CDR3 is CASSDHQAGRDQPQHF. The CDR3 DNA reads TGTGCCAGCAGTGATCACCAGGCAGGGCGCGATCAGCCCCAGCATTTT.